These 8 T cell receptor beta chains came from one sample sequenced in a study of spatial heterogeneity in lung cancer. Time point given: sample taken at primary tumor resection. Whole RNA, isolated from tumor, nontumor lung or frozen PBMC, was sequenced without prior sorting. TCRdb re-derived calls from the 5' RACE reads in MiXCR, one entry per CDR3 protein. The sample comprises roughly 100,000 distinct CDR3 sequences, about 9.4% of which are singletons, and about 7% rests with the top ten. Specimen: PBMCs, collected at surgery. These receptor sequences come from a male donor with early-stage non-small cell lung cancer.

J is TRBJ1-1 and V is TRBV10-3; perhaps TRBD1 as D (6 bases). Germline lookup yields CDR1 ENHRY and CDR2 SYGVKD. The germline V and J ends were trimmed by 0 bases and 4 bases, with 12 bases remaining between them. The CDR3 is made up of 15 amino acids. CDR3 nucleotides: TGTGCCATCAGTGAGTCAAACAGGGCGTCCACTGAAGCTTTCTTT. Protein product: CAISESNRASTEAFF.

This clonotype was detected ten times or more. V usage is TRBV20-1 and J usage is TRBJ2-7, with TRBD1 identical over 8 bases. The CDR3 length is 15 residues. The J segment lost 1 base and the V segment lost 0 bases, leaving 5 bases of the junction unmatched. CDR1 and CDR2 (germline): DFQATT, SNEGSKA (reference sequence). Written as DNA, the CDR3 is TGCAGTGCTAGAGATGCCGGACAGGGTTCCTACGAGCAGTACTTC. Translation: CSARDAGQGSYEQYF.

This clonotype was seen at least ten times. The rearrangement links TRBV19 to TRBJ1-1; no definite D call. The CDR3 has 16 amino acids. Germline CDR1 and CDR2: LNHDA and SQIVND (reference sequence). V lost 6 bases and J 4 bases, leaving 21 bases between the germline ends. The CDR3 DNA is TGTGCCAGTAGCGCCGGGTTTTCCGAAGAGGGCACTGAAGCTTTCTTT. Its protein is CASSAGFSEEGTEAFF.

This clonotype has more than one count but fewer than ten. The rearrangement uses TRBV7-9 and TRBJ2-2; 7 nucleotides align to TRBD1. The CDR3 is 16 amino acids. The V segment lost 2 bases and the J segment 1 base; nucleotides outside the gene matches: 4. Germline V gene data show CDR1 as SEHNR and CDR2 as FQNEAQ (reference sequence). CDR3 sequence: CASSLQQGLNTGELFF. The CDR3 region has the DNA TGTGCCAGCAGCTTACAACAGGGGCTGAACACCGGGGAGCTGTTTTTT.

The CDR3 here is CASSLRGGASETQYF. The CDR3 region has the DNA TGTGCCAGCAGTTTAAGAGGGGGGGCCTCAGAGACCCAGTACTTC. The chain links TRBV12-3 or TRBV12-4 to TRBJ2-5, with a weak D call TRBD2 (7 bases). V was shortened by 2 bases and J by 4 bases, with 14 bases between the two germline ends. The CDR3 is made up of 15 amino acids.

The chain couples TRBV11-1 to TRBJ2-5; either TRBD1 or TRBD2 may fit D (5 bases each). Germline V gene lookup returns CDR1 SGHAT and CDR2 FQDESV (reference sequence). Trimming pared 5 bases from V and 2 bases from J, leaving 12 bases between. The CDR3 extends over 14 amino acids. The CDR3 reads CASSLRDLQETQYF. DNA of the CDR3: TGTGCCAGCAGCCTCCGGGACCTTCAAGAGACCCAGTACTTC.

This clonotype was observed a handful of times. The chain is built from TRBV29-1 and TRBJ2-3; 14 nucleotides line up with TRBD2. The germline V gene encodes CDR1 SQVTM and CDR2 ANQGSEA. With V trimmed by 7 bases and J by 5 bases, 5 bases remained unmatched. The CDR3 consists of 14 residues. CDR3 region: CSATGLAGVDTQYF. The CDR3 bases are TGCAGCGCGACGGGACTAGCGGGAGTAGATACGCAGTATTTT.

The sample holds many counts of this clonotype. The chain recombines TRBV11-2 with TRBJ2-3; TRBD2 matches at 12 bases. V lost 5 bases to trimming and J lost 5 bases; unmatched junction nucleotides: 8. The germline gives CDR1 SGHAT, CDR2 FQNNGV. The CDR3 loop spans 16 amino acids. CDR3 protein: CASSHWTSGAVDTQYF. The CDR3 DNA sequence: TGTGCCAGCAGCCATTGGACTAGCGGGGCTGTAGATACGCAGTATTTT.